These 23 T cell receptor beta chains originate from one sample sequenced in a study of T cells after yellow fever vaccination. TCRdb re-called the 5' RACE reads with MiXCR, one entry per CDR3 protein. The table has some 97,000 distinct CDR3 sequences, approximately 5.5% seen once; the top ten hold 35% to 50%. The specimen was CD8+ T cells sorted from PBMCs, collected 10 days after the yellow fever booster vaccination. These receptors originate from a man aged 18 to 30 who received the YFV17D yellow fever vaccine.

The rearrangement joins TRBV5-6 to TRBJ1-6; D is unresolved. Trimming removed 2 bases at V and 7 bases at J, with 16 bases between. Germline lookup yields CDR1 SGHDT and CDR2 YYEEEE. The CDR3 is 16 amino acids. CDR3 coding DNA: TGTGCCAGCAGCTTTTGGGGATCAGGTTGGAATTCACCCCTCCACTTT. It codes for CASSFWGSGWNSPLHF.

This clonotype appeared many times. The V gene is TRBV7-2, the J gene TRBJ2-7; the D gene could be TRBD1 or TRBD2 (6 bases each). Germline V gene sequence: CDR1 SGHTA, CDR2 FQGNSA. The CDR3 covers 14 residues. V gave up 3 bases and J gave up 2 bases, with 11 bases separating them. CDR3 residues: CASSFEGGPYEQYF. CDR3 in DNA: TGTGCCAGCAGCTTCGAGGGGGGACCCTACGAGCAGTACTTC.

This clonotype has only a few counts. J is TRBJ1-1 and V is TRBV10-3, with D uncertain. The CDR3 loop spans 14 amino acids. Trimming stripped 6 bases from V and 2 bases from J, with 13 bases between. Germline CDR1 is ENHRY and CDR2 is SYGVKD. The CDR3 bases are TGTGCCATCAGGGGGTTTGGGCCCAACACTGAAGCTTTCTTT. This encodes CAIRGFGPNTEAFF.

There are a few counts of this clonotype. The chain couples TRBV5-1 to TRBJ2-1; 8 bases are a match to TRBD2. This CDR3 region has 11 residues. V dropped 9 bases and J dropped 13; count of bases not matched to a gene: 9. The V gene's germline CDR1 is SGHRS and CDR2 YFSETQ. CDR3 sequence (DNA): TGCGCCACCGCACGGGGGGGGATTCAGTTCTTC. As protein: CATARGGIQFF.

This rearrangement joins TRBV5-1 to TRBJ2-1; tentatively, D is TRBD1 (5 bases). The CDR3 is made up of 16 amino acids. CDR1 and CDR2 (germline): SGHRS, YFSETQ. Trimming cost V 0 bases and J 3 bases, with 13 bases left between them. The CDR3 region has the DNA TGCGCCAGCAGCTTGGGAGGACATAGGCTCTACAATGAGCAGTTCTTC. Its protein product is CASSLGGHRLYNEQFF.

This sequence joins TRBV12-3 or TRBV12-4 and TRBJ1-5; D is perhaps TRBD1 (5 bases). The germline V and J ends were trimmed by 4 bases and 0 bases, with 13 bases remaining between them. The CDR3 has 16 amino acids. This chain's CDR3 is CASSSPDMDSNQPQHF. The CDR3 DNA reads TGTGCCAGCAGTTCCCCGGACATGGATAGCAATCAGCCCCAGCATTTT.

The CDR3 spells CASSESSGNTIYF. Written as DNA, the CDR3 is TGTGCCAGCAGCGAGAGCTCTGGAAACACCATATATTTT. This chain uses TRBV7-9 with TRBJ1-3; D is unresolved. CDR1 and CDR2 (germline): SEHNR, FQNEAQ (reference sequence). The CDR3 has 13 amino acids. V shed 5 bases and J shed 0 bases, with 5 bases lying between them.

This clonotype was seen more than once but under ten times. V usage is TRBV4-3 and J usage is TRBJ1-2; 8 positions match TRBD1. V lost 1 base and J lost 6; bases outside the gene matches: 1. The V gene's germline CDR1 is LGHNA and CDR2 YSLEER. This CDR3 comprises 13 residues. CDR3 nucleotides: TGCGCCAGCAGCCAAGGGACAGGGAATGGCTACACCTTC. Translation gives CASSQGTGNGYTF.

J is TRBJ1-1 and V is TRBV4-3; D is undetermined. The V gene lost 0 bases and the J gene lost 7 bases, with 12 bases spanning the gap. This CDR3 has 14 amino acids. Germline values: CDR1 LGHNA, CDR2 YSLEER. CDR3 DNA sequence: TGCGCCAGCAGCCAAGATCTTGGTGACTATGAAGCTTTCTTT. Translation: CASSQDLGDYEAFF.

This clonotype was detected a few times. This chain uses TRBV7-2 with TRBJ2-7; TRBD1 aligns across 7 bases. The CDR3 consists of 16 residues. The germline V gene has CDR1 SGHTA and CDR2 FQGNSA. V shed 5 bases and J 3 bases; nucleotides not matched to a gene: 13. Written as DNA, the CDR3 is TGTGCCAGCAGCGTCCCCCAACAGGGGACCAACTACGAGCAGTACTTC. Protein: CASSVPQQGTNYEQYF.

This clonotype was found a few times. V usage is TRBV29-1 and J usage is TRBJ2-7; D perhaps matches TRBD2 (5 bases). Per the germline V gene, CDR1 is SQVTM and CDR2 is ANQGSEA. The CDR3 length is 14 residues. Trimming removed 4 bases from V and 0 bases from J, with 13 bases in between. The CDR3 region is CSVGSQGSSYEQYF. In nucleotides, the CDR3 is TGCAGCGTTGGTTCGCAAGGGAGCTCCTACGAGCAGTACTTC.

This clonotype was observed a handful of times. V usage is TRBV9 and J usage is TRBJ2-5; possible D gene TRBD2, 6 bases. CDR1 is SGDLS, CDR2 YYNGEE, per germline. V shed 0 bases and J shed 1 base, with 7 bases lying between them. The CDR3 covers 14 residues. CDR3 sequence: CASSVGGVQETQYF. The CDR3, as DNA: TGTGCCAGCAGCGTAGGGGGGGTCCAAGAGACCCAGTACTTC.

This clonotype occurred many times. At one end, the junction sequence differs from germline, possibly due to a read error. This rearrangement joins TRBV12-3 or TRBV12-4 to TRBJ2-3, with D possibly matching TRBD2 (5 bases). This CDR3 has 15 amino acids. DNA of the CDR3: TGTGCCAGCAGCTTAGGGCTAGCCGGGGCAGATACGCAGTATTTT. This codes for CASSLGLAGADTQYF.

The CDR3 region has the DNA TGTGCTAGCAGCTTAGATCCTGCAGGGGCCTACGAGCAGTACGTC. It yields the protein CASSLDPAGAYEQYV. This sequence joins TRBV7-7 and TRBJ2-7; D is perhaps TRBD1 (6 bases). This CDR3 has 15 residues. The germline gives CDR1 SSHAT, CDR2 FNYEAQ (reference sequence).

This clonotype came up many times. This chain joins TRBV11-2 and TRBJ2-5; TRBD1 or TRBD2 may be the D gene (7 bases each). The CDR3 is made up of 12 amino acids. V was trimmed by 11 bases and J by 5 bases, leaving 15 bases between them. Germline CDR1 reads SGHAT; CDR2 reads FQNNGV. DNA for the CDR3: TGTGCCTGCCGACAGGGAGGGGAGACCCAGTACTTC. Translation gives CACRQGGETQYF. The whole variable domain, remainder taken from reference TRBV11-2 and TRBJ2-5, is EAGVAQSPRYKIIEKRQSVAFWCNPISGHATLYWYQQILGQGPKLLIQFQNNGVVDDSQLPKDRFSAERLKGVDSTLKIQPAKLEDSAVYLCACRQGGETQYFGPGTRLLVL.

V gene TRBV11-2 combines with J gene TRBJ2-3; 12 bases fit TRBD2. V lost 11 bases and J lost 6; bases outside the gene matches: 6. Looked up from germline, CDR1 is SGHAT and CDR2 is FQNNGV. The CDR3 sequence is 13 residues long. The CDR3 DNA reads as TGTGCCGGGAGGACTAGCGGGGCGGATACGCAGTATTTT. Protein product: CAGRTSGADTQYF.

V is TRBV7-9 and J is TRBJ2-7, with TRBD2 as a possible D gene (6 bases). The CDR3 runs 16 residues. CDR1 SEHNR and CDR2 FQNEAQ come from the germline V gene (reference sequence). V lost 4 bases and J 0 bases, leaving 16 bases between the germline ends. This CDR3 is CASSSLVSGLSYEQYF. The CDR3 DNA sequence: TGTGCCAGCAGCTCCCTGGTTAGCGGCCTCTCCTACGAGCAGTACTTC.

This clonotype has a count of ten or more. The CDR3 loop is CASSLEGQGADEQYF. CDR3 nucleotide sequence: TGCGCCAGCAGCTTGGAGGGACAGGGGGCTGATGAGCAGTACTTC. The chain joins TRBV5-1 to TRBJ2-7; 12 bases are a match to TRBD1. V lost 0 bases and J lost 7; bases outside the gene matches: 5. Germline loops: CDR1 SGHRS, CDR2 YFSETQ. CDR3 length: 15 amino acids.

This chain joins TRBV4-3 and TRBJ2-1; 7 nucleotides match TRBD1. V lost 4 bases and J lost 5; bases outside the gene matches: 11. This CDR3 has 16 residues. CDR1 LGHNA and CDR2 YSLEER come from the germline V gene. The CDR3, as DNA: TGCGCCAGCAGCCGCAATGTCCAGGGGGTGGACAATGAGCAGTTCTTC. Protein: CASSRNVQGVDNEQFF.

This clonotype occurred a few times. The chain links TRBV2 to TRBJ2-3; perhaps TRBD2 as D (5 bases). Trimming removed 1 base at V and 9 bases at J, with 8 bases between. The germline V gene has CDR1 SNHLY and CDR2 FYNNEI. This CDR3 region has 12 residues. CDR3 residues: CASSEGGRTQYF. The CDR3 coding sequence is TGTGCCAGCAGTGAAGGTGGGAGAACGCAGTATTTT. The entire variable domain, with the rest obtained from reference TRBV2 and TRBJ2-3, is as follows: EPEVTQTPSHQVTQMGQEVILRCVPISNHLYFYWYRQILGQKVEFLVSFYNNEISEKSEIFDDQFSVERPDGSNFTLKIRSTKLEDSAMYFCASSEGGRTQYFGPGTRLTVL.

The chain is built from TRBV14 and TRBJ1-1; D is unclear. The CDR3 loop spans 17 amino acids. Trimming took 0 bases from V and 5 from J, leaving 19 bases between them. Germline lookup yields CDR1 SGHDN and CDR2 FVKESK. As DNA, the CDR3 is TGTGCCAGCAGCCAAGATCTGGGTCCAGTGGCGACGACTGAAGCTTTCTTT. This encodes CASSQDLGPVATTEAFF.

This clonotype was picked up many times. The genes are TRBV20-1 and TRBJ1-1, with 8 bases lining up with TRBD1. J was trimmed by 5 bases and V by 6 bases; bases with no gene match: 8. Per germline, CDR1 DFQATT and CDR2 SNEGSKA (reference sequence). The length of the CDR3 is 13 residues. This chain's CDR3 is CSAIPQGETEAFF. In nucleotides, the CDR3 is TGCAGTGCCATTCCACAGGGGGAAACTGAAGCTTTCTTT.

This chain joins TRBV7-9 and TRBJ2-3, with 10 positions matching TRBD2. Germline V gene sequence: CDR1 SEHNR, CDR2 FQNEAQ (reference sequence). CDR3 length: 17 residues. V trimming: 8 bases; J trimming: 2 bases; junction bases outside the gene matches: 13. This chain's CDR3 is CASQLAGDEDFTDTQYF. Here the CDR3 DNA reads TGTGCCAGCCAGCTAGCGGGGGACGAGGACTTCACAGATACGCAGTATTTT.